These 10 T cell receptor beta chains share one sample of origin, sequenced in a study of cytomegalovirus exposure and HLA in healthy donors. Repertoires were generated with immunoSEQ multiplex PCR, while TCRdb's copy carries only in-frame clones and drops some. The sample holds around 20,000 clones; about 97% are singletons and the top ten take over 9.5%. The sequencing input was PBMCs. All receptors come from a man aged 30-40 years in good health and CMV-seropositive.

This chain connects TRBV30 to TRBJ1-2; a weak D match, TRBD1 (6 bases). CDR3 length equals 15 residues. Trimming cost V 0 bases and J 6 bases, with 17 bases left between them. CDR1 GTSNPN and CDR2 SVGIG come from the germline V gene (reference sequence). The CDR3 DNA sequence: TGTGCCTGGAGTGTACTCACGGGGGGCGGAGATGGCTACACCTTC. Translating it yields CAWSVLTGGGDGYTF.

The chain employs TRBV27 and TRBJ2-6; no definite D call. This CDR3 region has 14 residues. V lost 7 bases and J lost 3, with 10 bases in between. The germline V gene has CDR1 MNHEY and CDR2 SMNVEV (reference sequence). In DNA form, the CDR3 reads TGTGCCAGCAAAATTGCGAATGGGGCCAACGTCCTGACTTTC. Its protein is CASKIANGANVLTF.

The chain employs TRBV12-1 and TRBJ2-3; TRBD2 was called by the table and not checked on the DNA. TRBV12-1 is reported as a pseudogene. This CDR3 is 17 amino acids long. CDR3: CASSWGAGGSSTDTQYF. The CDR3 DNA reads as TGTGCCAGCAGCTGGGGAGCGGGAGGTTCTAGCACAGATACGCAGTATTTT.

CDR3 DNA sequence: TGCGCCAGCAGCTTGACTGGGACAGGGGGCAACGAGCAGTACTTC. This encodes CASSLTGTGGNEQYF. The chain links TRBV5-1 to TRBJ2-7; TRBD1 matches at 12 bases. Unmatched junction bases numbered 4, after V lost 1 base and J lost 5 bases. The CDR3 extends over 15 amino acids. In germline, CDR1 is SGHRS, CDR2 YFSETQ.

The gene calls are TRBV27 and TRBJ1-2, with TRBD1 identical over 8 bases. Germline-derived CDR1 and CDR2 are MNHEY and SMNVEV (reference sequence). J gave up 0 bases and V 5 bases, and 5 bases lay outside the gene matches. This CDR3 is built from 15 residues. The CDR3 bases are TGTGCCAGCAGTGGGACAGGCCGCACTAACTATGGCTACACCTTC. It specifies CASSGTGRTNYGYTF.

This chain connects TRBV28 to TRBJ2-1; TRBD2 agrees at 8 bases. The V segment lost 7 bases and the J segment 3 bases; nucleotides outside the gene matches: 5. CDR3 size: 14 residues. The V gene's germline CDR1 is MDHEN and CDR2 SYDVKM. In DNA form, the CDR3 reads TGTGCCAGCAACCCCGGGACTAGCTACAATGAGCAGTTCTTC. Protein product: CASNPGTSYNEQFF.

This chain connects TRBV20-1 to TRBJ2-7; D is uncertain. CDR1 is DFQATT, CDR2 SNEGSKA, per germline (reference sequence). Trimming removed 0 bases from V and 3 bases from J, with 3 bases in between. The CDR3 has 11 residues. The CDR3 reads CSARDLYEQYF. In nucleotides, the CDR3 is TGCAGTGCTAGAGACCTCTACGAGCAGTACTTC.

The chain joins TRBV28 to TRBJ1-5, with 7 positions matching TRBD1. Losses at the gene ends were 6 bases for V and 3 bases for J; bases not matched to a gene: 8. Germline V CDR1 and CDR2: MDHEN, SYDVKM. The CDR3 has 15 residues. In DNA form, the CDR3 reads TGTGCCAGCAGCACAACAGGGGCGAACAATCAGCCCCAGCATTTT. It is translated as CASSTTGANNQPQHF. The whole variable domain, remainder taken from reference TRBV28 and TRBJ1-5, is DVKVTQSSRYLVKRTGEKVFLECVQDMDHENMFWYRQDPGLGLRLIYFSYDVKMKEKGDIPEGYSVSREKKERFSLILESASTNQTSMYLCASSTTGANNQPQHFGDGTRLSIL.

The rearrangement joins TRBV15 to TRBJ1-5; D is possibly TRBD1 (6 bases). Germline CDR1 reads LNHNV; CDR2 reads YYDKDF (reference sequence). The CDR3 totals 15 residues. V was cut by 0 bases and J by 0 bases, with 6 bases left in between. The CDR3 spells CATSRDRGSNQPQHF. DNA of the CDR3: TGTGCCACCAGCAGAGACAGGGGTAGCAATCAGCCCCAGCATTTT.

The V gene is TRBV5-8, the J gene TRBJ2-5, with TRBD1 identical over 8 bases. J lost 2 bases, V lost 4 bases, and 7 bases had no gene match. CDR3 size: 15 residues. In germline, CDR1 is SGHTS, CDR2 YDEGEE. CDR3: CASSRGQAQQETQYF. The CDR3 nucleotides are TGTGCCAGCAGCAGGGGACAGGCGCAACAAGAGACCCAGTACTTC. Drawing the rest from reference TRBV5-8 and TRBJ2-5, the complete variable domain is EAGVTQSPTHLIKTRGQQATLRCSPISGHTSVYWYQQALGLGLQFLLWYDEGEERNRGNFPPRFSGRQFPNYSSELNVNALELEDSALYLCASSRGQAQQETQYFGPGTRLLVL.